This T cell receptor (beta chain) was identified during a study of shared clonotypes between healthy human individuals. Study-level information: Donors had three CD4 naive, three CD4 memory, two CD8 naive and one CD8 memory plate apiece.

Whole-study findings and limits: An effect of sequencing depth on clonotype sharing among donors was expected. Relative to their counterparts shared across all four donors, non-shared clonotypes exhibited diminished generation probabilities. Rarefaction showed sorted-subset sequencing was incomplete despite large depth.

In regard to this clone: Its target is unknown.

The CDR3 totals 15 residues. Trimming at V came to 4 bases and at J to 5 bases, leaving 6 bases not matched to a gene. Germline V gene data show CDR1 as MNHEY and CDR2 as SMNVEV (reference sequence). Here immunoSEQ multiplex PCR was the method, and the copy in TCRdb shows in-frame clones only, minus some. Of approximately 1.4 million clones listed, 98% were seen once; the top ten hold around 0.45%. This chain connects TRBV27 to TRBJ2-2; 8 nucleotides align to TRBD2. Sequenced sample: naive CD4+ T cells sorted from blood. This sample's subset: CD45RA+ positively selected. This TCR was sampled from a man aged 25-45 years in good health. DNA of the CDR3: TGTGCCAGCAGTTGGGTTGCTAGCGGGACCGGGGAGCTGTTTTTT. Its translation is CASSWVASGTGELFF.